This TCR beta chain stems from a study of spatial heterogeneity in lung cancer. Findings and limits, study-wide: Mutation tallies in tumors tracked expanded intratumoral alpha and beta TCR counts.

TCRdb processed the 5' RACE reads anew with MiXCR; each CDR3 protein has one entry. The repertoire consists of about 20,000 distinct CDR3 sequences, with around 5% occurring once and the leading ten covering 10%. Time point specified: sample taken at primary tumor resection. The donors comprised 60 to 85 untreated early-stage non-small cell lung cancer patients. CDR1 DFQATT and CDR2 SNEGSKA come from the germline V gene (reference sequence). This CDR3 is built from 14 residues. The ends lost 0 bases at V and 3 bases at J; junction bases unmatched: 1. This clonotype was recorded a few times. Its antigen is unknown. For a library built for alpha chains, this beta chain is a stray read; little rests on its size.

The sequence derives from a female donor with early-stage non-small cell lung cancer. Sequencing was performed on lung tumor tissue, taken at surgery. V gene TRBV20-1 combines with J gene TRBJ2-7; 11 bases fit TRBD2. This CDR3 reads CSARDLAGGYEQYF. CDR3 coding DNA: TGCAGTGCTAGAGATCTAGCGGGAGGCTACGAGCAGTACTTC.